These 10 T cell receptor beta chains originate from one sample sequenced in a study of blood T cell repertoires in COVID-19. Profiling relied on immunoSEQ multiplex PCR, and the TCRdb table lists in-frame clones only, not all of them. The table lists about 16,000 clones, about 92% of them singletons. Input material: peripheral blood. These TCRs come from a human donor in a cohort sampled during active COVID-19.

V and J are TRBV12-3 or TRBV12-4 and TRBJ1-1; D call uncertain. This CDR3 is built from 11 residues. Trimming took off 0 bases at V and 7 bases at J, with 3 bases between the two ends. CDR3 protein: CASSLAGEAFF. DNA of the CDR3: TGTGCCAGCAGTTTAGCCGGTGAAGCTTTCTTT.

The rearrangement joins TRBV29-1 to TRBJ2-2, with TRBD1 matching over 9 bases. The length of the CDR3 is 15 residues. Germline assignment: CDR1 SQVTM and CDR2 ANQGSEA. J lost 0 bases, V lost 4 bases, and 3 bases had no gene match. The CDR3 sequence: CSVVTGGSNTGELFF. The DNA of the CDR3 is TGCAGCGTTGTTACAGGGGGCTCGAACACCGGGGAGCTGTTTTTT.

The V call is TRBV28, the J call TRBJ2-4, with 7 bases fitting TRBD1. Germline CDR1 and CDR2: MDHEN and SYDVKM. J lost 9 bases, V lost 7 bases, and 15 bases had no gene match. There are 15 residues in the CDR3. DNA of the CDR3: TGTGCCAGCACCGAACCGGACAGTAACAGGGGCATTCAGTACTTC. Its translation: CASTEPDSNRGIQYF. Variable domain in full (rest from reference TRBV28 and TRBJ2-4): DVKVTQSSRYLVKRTGEKVFLECVQDMDHENMFWYRQDPGLGLRLIYFSYDVKMKEKGDIPEGYSVSREKKERFSLILESASTNQTSMYLCASTEPDSNRGIQYFGAGTRLSVL.

The gene calls are TRBV15 and TRBJ2-3; 11 bases match TRBD2. Looked up from germline, CDR1 is LNHNV and CDR2 is YYDKDF (reference sequence). The CDR3 runs 17 residues. The V gene end was trimmed by 8 bases and the J gene end by 6 bases; junction bases not matched to a gene: 16. The CDR3 region is CATLGTSGVQLSDTQYF. The CDR3 coding sequence is TGTGCCACCCTTGGGACTAGCGGAGTCCAGTTGTCGGATACGCAGTATTTT.

The V call is TRBV19, the J call TRBJ2-6; 9 bases are shared with TRBD1. Trimming at V came to 6 bases and at J to 3 bases, leaving 9 bases not matched to a gene. The CDR3 loop spans 17 amino acids. Germline V gene sequence: CDR1 LNHDA, CDR2 SQIVND (reference sequence). The CDR3 DNA reads as TGTGCCAGTAGGAGGACAGGGGTAGTAGGTGGGGCCAACGTCCTGACTTTC. Encoded protein: CASRRTGVVGGANVLTF.

The chain uses TRBV2 and TRBJ2-3; D is perhaps TRBD2 (7 bases). The CDR3 contains 18 residues. Germline V lookup: CDR1 SNHLY, CDR2 FYNNEI. V was trimmed by 10 bases and J by 1 base, leaving 27 bases between them. CDR3: CANNPYRGGAVGTDTQYF. The CDR3 DNA follows: TGTGCCAACAACCCCTACCGTGGGGGGGCAGTGGGCACAGATACGCAGTATTTT. The whole variable domain, filled in from reference TRBV2 and TRBJ2-3, reads EPEVTQTPSHQVTQMGQEVILRCVPISNHLYFYWYRQILGQKVEFLVSFYNNEISEKSEIFDDQFSVERPDGSNFTLKIRSTKLEDSAMYFCANNPYRGGAVGTDTQYFGPGTRLTVL.

In its sample, this clone was seen a few times. The chain couples TRBV5-6 to TRBJ2-7; tentative D call: TRBD1 (5 bases). Germline-derived CDR1 and CDR2 are SGHDT and YYEEEE. Trimming stripped 3 bases from V and 2 bases from J, with 18 bases between. The CDR3 spans 16 residues. The CDR3 reads CASSSPDIAPTYEQYF. The CDR3, as DNA: TGTGCCAGCAGCTCCCCGGACATCGCCCCAACCTACGAGCAGTACTTC.

The V call is TRBV6-1, the J call TRBJ2-7; the match to TRBD1 covers 10 bases. The V gene's germline CDR1 is MNHNS and CDR2 SASEGT. Trimming at V came to 1 base and at J to 6 bases, leaving 0 bases not matched to a gene. The CDR3 has 13 residues. The CDR3 sequence is CASSEGDRGEQYF. CDR3 nucleotide sequence: TGTGCCAGCAGTGAAGGGGACAGGGGCGAGCAGTACTTC.

The chain has TRBV20-1 and TRBJ2-7; perhaps TRBD2 as D (6 bases). The CDR3 length is 13 residues. Trimming shortened V by 3 bases and J by 6 bases, and 15 bases separated the two germline ends. The V gene's germline CDR1 is DFQATT and CDR2 SNEGSKA (reference sequence). The CDR3 DNA reads TGCAGTGCTAGTCGCGGAGGAGGGGCCGAGCAGTACTTC. Translation: CSASRGGGAEQYF.

The chain recombines TRBV9 with TRBJ2-7; D is possibly TRBD2 (6 bases). V dropped 0 bases and J dropped 2 bases, with 12 bases sitting between them. Germline lookup yields CDR1 SGDLS and CDR2 YYNGEE. The CDR3 extends over 15 amino acids. The CDR3 sequence: CASSVGGGIPYEQYF. The CDR3 bases are TGTGCCAGCAGCGTAGGAGGAGGGATTCCCTACGAGCAGTACTTC.